A selection of T cell receptor beta chains follows, all from one sample in a study of blood T cell repertoires in COVID-19. Here immunoSEQ multiplex PCR was the method, and the copy in TCRdb shows in-frame clones only, minus some. The table records over 300,000 clones, around 82% of them present only once. The source material was peripheral blood. These receptors all stem from a woman in her forties or fifties with acute or convalescent COVID-19. The CDR3 runs from the conserved cysteine through the conserved F or W. A D gene is named only where the DNA matches it firmly. Part of the rows lack a size; the others show once, few, many or a class for expanded clones.

abundance: NA; v_gene: TRBV3-1/TRBV3-2; j_gene: TRBJ2-3; d_gene: TRBD2; CDR3nt: TGTGCCAGCAGCGCGACTAGCGGGAGGTTTGCAGATACGCAGTATTTT; CDR3aa: CASSATSGRFADTQYF
abundance: NA; v_gene: TRBV19; j_gene: TRBJ2-5; d_gene: NA; CDR3nt: TGTGCCAGTAGTATACAGGTACAAGAGACCCAGTACTTC; CDR3aa: CASSIQVQETQYF
abundance: NA; v_gene: TRBV11-2; j_gene: TRBJ1-3; d_gene: NA; CDR3nt: TGTGCCACCACCACTCGGGGGAATTTAGACACCATATATTTT; CDR3aa: CATTTRGNLDTIYF
abundance: NA; v_gene: TRBV6-1; j_gene: TRBJ1-1; d_gene: NA; CDR3nt: TGTGCCAGCAGTGATACCCCAGGGTCACCGAACACTGAAGCTTTCTTT; CDR3aa: CASSDTPGSPNTEAFF
abundance: once; v_gene: TRBV2; j_gene: TRBJ1-1; d_gene: TRBD1; CDR3nt: TGTGCCAGCAGCAAATCCGGGACAGGGGGCATCCCAACCCCCTCGAACACTGAAGCTTTCTTT; CDR3aa: CASSKSGTGGIPTPSNTEAFF
abundance: NA; v_gene: TRBV19; j_gene: TRBJ1-5; d_gene: NA; CDR3nt: TGTGCCAGTCGGACAGTCCCACAGCCCCAGCATTTT; CDR3aa: CASRTVPQPQHF
abundance: NA; v_gene: TRBV6-2/TRBV6-3; j_gene: TRBJ2-7; d_gene: NA; CDR3nt: TGTGCCAGCAGTTCCGGGGTCCGTACTCCGTACGAGCAGTACTTC; CDR3aa: CASSSGVRTPYEQYF
abundance: once; v_gene: TRBV7-3; j_gene: TRBJ1-5; d_gene: NA; CDR3nt: TGTGCCAGCAGCTTAAGTATAAGCAATCAGCCCCAGCATTTT; CDR3aa: CASSLSISNQPQHF
abundance: NA; v_gene: TRBV5-5; j_gene: TRBJ1-2; d_gene: NA; CDR3nt: TGTGCCAGCAGCTTCGATCCCCCGGCGGCGCGTGGCTACACCTTC; CDR3aa: CASSFDPPAARGYTF
abundance: NA; v_gene: TRBV9; j_gene: TRBJ1-5; d_gene: NA; CDR3nt: TGTGCCAGCAGCGTATCGGGGTTGGGCAATCAGCCCCAGCATTTT; CDR3aa: CASSVSGLGNQPQHF
abundance: NA; v_gene: TRBV5-1; j_gene: TRBJ1-2; d_gene: NA; CDR3nt: TGCGCCAGCAGCTTGGACAGTTCTAACTATGGCTACACCTTC; CDR3aa: CASSLDSSNYGYTF
abundance: NA; v_gene: TRBV6-5; j_gene: TRBJ1-2; d_gene: TRBD1; CDR3nt: TGTGCCAGCATCCAGACAGGGGAGGGCTACACCTTC; CDR3aa: CASIQTGEGYTF
abundance: NA; v_gene: TRBV27; j_gene: TRBJ1-5; d_gene: TRBD1; CDR3nt: TGTGCCAGCAGACAGAGGGGGCAGCAGCCCCAGCATTTT; CDR3aa: CASRQRGQQPQHF